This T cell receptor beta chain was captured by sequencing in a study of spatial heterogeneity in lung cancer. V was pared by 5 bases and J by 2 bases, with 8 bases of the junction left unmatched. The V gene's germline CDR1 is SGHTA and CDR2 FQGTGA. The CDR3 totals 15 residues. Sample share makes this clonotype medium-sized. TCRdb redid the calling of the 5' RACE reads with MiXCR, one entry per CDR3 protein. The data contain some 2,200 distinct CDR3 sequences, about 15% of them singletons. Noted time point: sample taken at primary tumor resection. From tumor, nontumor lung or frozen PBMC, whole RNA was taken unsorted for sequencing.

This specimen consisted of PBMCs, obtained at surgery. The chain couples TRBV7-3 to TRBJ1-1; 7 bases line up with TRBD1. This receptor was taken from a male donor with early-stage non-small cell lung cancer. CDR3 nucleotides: TGTGCCAGCAGCCCTACAGGGGCGCAAAACACTGAAGCTTTCTTT. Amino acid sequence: CASSPTGAQNTEAFF.